The clone carrying this T cell receptor beta chain was observed many times. Its matching antigen is unknown. Sample time point: sample taken at primary tumor resection. Unsorted whole RNA samples from tumor, nontumor lung or frozen PBMC were sequenced. The data are from a study of spatial heterogeneity in lung cancer. About the research overall: Each unique TCR and UMI combination was seen more than ten times on average in raw reads. Whole-study findings and limits: Resection blood, more than follow-up blood, showed ubiquitous expanded tumor TCRs.

TCRdb re-called the 5' RACE reads through MiXCR, storing one row per CDR3 protein. The sample lists around 24,000 distinct CDR3 sequences; around 13% were seen once. Germline trimming cut 10 bases from V and 3 bases from J; bases unmatched to any gene: 4. The CDR3 sequence is 13 residues long. The V gene is TRBV23-1, the J gene TRBJ1-4, with 8 bases lining up with TRBD1. TRBV23-1 is an open reading frame whose function is uncertain. The source is a female donor with early-stage non-small cell lung cancer. The source was PBMCs, collected at surgery. The CDR3 region has the DNA TGCGCCACCACGACAGGGGCTAATGAAAAACTGTTTTTT. Protein product: CATTTGANEKLFF.